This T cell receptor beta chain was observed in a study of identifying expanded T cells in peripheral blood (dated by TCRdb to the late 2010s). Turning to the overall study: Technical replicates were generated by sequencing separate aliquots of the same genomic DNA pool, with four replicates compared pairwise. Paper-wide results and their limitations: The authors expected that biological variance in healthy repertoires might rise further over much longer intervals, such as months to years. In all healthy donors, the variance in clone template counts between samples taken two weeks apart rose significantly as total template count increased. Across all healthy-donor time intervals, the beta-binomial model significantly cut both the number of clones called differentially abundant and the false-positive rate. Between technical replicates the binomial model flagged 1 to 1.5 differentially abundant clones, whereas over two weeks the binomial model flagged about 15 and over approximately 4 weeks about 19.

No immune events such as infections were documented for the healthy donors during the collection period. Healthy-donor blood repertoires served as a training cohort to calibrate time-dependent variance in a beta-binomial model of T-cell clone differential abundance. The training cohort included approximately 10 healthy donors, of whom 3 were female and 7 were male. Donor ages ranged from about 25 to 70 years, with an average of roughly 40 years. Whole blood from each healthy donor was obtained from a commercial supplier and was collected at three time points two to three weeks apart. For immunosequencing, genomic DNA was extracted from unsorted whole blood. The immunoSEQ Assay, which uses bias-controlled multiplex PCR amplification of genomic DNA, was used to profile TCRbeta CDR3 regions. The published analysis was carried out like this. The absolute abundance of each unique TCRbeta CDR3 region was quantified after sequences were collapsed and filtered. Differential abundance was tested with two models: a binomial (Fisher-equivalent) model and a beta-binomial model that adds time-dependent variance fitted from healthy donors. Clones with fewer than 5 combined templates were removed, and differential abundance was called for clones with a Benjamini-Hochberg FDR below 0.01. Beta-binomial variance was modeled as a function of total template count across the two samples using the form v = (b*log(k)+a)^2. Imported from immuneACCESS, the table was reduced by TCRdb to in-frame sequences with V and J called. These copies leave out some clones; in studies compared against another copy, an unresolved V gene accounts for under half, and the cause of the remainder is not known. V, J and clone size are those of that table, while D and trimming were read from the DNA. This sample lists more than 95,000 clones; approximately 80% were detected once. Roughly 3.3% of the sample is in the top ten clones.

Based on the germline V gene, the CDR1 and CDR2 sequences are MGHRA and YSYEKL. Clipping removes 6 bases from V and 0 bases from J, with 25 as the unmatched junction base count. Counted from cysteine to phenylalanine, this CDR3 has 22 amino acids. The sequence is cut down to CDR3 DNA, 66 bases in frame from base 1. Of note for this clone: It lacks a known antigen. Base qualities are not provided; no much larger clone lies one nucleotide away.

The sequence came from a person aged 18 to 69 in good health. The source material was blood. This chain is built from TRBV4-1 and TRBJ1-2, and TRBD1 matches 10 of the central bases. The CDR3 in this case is CASSLTGGGRSGLSRSNYGYTF. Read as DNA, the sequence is TGCGCCAGCAGTCTGACAGGGGGCGGCAGATCGGGTCTCAGCAGGTCTAACTATGGCTACACCTTC.